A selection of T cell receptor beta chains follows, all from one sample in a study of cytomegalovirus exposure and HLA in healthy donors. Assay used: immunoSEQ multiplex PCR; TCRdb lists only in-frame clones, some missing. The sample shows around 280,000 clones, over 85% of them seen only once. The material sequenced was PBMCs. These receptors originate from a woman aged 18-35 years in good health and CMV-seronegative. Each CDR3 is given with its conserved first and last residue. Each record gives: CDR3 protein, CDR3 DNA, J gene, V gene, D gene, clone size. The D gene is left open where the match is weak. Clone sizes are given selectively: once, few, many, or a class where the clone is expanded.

CASSPTLGQGSAQNLNGYTF,TGTGCCAGCTCACCAACACTAGGACAGGGCTCGGCCCAGAATTTAAATGGCTACACCTTC,TRBJ1-2,TRBV18,TRBD1,.
CASSYSDMSDGYTF,TGTGCCAGCAGTTACTCCGACATGTCGGATGGCTACACCTTC,TRBJ1-2,TRBV6-5,.,.
CASSEYQTSGFYNEQFF,TGTGCCAGCAGTGAATATCAGACTAGCGGGTTTTACAATGAGCAGTTCTTC,TRBJ2-1,TRBV6-1,TRBD2,.
CASSPSGGDPQETQYF,TGTGCCAGCAGCCCCAGCGGGGGGGACCCCCAAGAGACCCAGTACTTC,TRBJ2-5,TRBV7-3,TRBD2,.
CASSLLPPGGGGFYEQYF,TGTGCCAGCAGTTTATTACCCCCCGGGGGAGGAGGTTTCTACGAGCAGTACTTC,TRBJ2-7,TRBV27,.,.
CASGSGQGDGNTIYF,TGTGCTAGTGGGTCGGGACAGGGAGACGGAAACACCATATATTTT,TRBJ1-3,TRBV12-5,TRBD1,.
CASSDYVVGELFF,TGTGCCAGCAGCGACTATGTGGTCGGGGAGCTGTTTTTT,TRBJ2-2,TRBV11-2,.,few
CASSPLGANYGYTF,TGTGCCAGCAGTCCCCTAGGGGCGAACTATGGCTACACCTTC,TRBJ1-2,TRBV6-5,.,.
CSSSFGGYGYTF,TGTTCCAGCAGCTTTGGGGGGTATGGCTACACCTTC,TRBJ1-2,TRBV7-9,.,.
CAWSGTGLSNQPQHF,TGTGCCTGGAGTGGTACAGGGCTAAGCAATCAGCCCCAGCATTTT,TRBJ1-5,TRBV30,.,.
CASSDTLPYTF,TGTGCCAGCTCGGACACCCTACCGTACACCTTC,TRBJ1-2,TRBV18,.,.
CASSLEGWETQYF,TGTGCCAGCAGCTTGGAGGGGTGGGAGACCCAGTACTTC,TRBJ2-5,TRBV5-6,.,.
CASSLPGDNQPQHF,TGTGCCAGCAGCTTACCAGGGGACAATCAGCCCCAGCATTTT,TRBJ1-5,TRBV7-9,.,.
CASSQGQGEAFF,TGTGCCAGCAGCCAGGGACAGGGAGAAGCTTTCTTT,TRBJ1-1,TRBV4-2,TRBD1,.
CASSQGGSVNTGELFF,TGCGCCAGCAGCCAAGGAGGGTCGGTAAACACCGGGGAGCTGTTTTTT,TRBJ2-2,TRBV4-1,.,.
CASSSQGGLGYGYTF,TGTGCCAGCAGTTCCCAAGGGGGTCTCGGGTATGGCTACACCTTC,TRBJ1-2,TRBV27,.,.
CASSRLAGGNEQFF,TGTGCCAGCAGTAGACTAGCGGGGGGTAATGAGCAGTTCTTC,TRBJ2-1,TRBV2,TRBD2,.
CASSVGGGRYEQYF,TGTGCCAGCAGCGTAGGGGGGGGTCGCTACGAGCAGTACTTC,TRBJ2-7,TRBV9,TRBD2,.
CASSLAGGGRTDTQYF,TGCGCCAGCAGCTTGGCGGGTGGGGGCCGCACAGATACGCAGTATTTT,TRBJ2-3,TRBV5-1,.,.
CASSLVPEDTEAFF,TGCGCCAGCAGCTTGGTGCCAGAGGACACTGAAGCTTTCTTT,TRBJ1-1,TRBV5-1,.,.
CASSLSDSSAGELFF,TGTGCCAGCAGTTTATCGGACAGCTCCGCCGGGGAGCTGTTTTTT,TRBJ2-2,TRBV27,.,.